The clone carrying this TCR beta chain showed up many times. The data were obtained in a study of prognosis after radiotherapy for stage I lung cancer. Overall study context: Concurrent therapy with stereotactic body radiotherapy was given to no patient.

Starting from genomic DNA, TCR beta CDR3 was amplified through two-round multiplex PCR. Gene-specific TRBV and TRBJ primers were used in PCR round one. TCRdb reprocessed the multiplex PCR reads with MiXCR, giving one entry per CDR3 protein. The sample yields tens of thousands of distinct CDR3 sequences, 35% to 50% seen once. The CDR3 extends over 14 amino acids. V was clipped by 6 bases and J by 5 bases; unmatched bases: 6. CDR1 and CDR2 (germline): SNHLY, FYNNEI. The clonotype was recovered from a donor older than 45 with non-small cell lung cancer. This chain uses TRBV2 with TRBJ1-4, with 7 bases aligning to TRBD1. The source was PBMCs, collected before or after stereotactic body radiation therapy (not recorded which). The CDR3 coding sequence is TGTGCCAGCAGAGGGGGGGGACAGAATGAAAAACTGTTTTTT. It encodes CASRGGGQNEKLFF.